The 4 T cell receptor beta chains below were found in one sample sequenced in a study of blood T cell repertoires in COVID-19 (dated by TCRdb to about 2020). Library generation was performed with the immunoSEQ multiplex PCR assay. The source is immuneACCESS, and TCRdb retained only in-frame sequences with V and J called. Part of the clones is not carried over; for the studies checked, unresolved V genes explain less than half of this, and the remainder is unexplained. A total of roughly 170,000 clones appear in this sample, roughly nine tenths of them only once. The ten top clones hold under 25% of the sample. Material for sequencing was peripheral blood. The receptors were gathered from a man in his sixties or seventies with active or convalescent COVID-19.

The chain uses TRBV18 and TRBJ2-4; TRBD2 aligns across 10 bases. CDR3 length: 16 residues. Trimming cost V 3 bases and J 4 bases; bases outside gene matches: 6. Germline values: CDR1 KGHSH, CDR2 LQKENI. CDR3 DNA sequence: TGTGCCAGCTCACCCGGACTAGCGGACCAAAAAAACATTCAGTACTTC. It encodes CASSPGLADQKNIQYF.

V and J are TRBV6-6 and TRBJ1-5; D call uncertain. Germline CDR1 and CDR2: MNHNY and SVGAGI (reference sequence). The CDR3 is 12 amino acids. The V end lost 4 bases, the J end lost 9 bases, and 10 bases lay between the germline ends. This CDR3 reads CASSLSNWPQHF. CDR3 in DNA: TGTGCCAGCAGTTTATCCAACTGGCCCCAGCATTTT.

V gene TRBV9 combines with J gene TRBJ2-3; a weak D match, TRBD1 (5 bases). Trimming left V 0 bases short and J 0 bases short, with 11 bases between. Germline values: CDR1 SGDLS, CDR2 YYNGEE. The CDR3 consists of 16 residues. For the CDR3, the DNA is TGTGCCAGCAGCGTAGGGGGCCTCCCTAGCACAGATACGCAGTATTTT. It codes for CASSVGGLPSTDTQYF.

The genes are TRBV29-1 and TRBJ2-5; D perhaps matches TRBD1 (6 bases). CDR3 length: 13 residues. CDR1 SQVTM and CDR2 ANQGSEA come from the germline V gene. Trimming cost V 6 bases and J 2 bases, with 13 bases left between them. The CDR3 DNA reads TGCAGCGTCGCGACAGGAGTTCAAGAGACCCAGTACTTC. Protein sequence: CSVATGVQETQYF.